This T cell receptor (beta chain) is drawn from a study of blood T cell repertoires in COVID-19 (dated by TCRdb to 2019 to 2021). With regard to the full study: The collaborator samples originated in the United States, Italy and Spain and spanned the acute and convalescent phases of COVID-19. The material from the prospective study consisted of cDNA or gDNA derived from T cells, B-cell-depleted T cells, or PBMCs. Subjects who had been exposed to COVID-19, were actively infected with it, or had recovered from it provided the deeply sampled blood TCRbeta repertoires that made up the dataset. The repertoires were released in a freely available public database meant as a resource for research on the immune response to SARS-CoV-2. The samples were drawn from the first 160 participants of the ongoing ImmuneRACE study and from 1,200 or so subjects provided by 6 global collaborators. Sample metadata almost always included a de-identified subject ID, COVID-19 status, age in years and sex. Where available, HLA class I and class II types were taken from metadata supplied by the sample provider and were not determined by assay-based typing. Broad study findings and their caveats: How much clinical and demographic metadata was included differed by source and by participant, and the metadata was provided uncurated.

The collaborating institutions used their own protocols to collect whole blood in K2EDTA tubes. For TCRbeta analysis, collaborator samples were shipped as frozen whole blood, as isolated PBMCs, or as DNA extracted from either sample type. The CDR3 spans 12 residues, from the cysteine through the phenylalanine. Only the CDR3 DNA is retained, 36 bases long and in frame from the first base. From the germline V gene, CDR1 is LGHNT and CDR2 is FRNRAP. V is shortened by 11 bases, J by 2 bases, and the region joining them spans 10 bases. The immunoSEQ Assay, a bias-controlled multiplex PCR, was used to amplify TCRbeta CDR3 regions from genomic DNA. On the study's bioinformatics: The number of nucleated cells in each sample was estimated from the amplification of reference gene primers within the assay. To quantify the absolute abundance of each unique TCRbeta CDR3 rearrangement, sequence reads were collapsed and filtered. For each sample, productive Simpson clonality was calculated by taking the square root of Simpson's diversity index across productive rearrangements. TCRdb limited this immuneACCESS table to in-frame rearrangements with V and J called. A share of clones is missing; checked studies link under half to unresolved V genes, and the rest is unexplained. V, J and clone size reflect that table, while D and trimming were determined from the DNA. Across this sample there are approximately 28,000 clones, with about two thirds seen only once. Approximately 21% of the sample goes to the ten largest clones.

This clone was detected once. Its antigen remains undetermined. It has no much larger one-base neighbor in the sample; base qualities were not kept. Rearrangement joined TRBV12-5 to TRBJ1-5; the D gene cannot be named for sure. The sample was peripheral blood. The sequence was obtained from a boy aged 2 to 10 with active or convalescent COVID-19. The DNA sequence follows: TGTGCTTCCTCCTATGGCAATCAGCCCCAGCATTTT. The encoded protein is CASSYGNQPQHF.